This T cell receptor (beta chain) was found in a study of human T cells and chemical hapten exposure. Study background: Patches with 0.01% DPC went on the upper back, and the tests were read at 6 days. The patients, most of them female, presented with alopecia areata, totalis or universalis.

Many counts were recorded for this clonotype. Its antigen is undetermined. Indicated time point: pre-sensitization, week 0. The treatment denotes: therapeutic diphenylcyclopropenone sensitization with weekly scalp DPC. It was from unfractionated whole blood that total RNA was extracted. Study-level findings and limits: Expanded TCRs showed more large CDR3 clusters than pre-sensitization or healthy control sets.

TCRdb re-called the RACE reads with MiXCR, one entry per CDR3 protein. The table includes under 400,000 distinct CDR3 sequences, less than 6.5% detected once. The CDR3 contains 14 residues. The V end lost 0 bases, the J end lost 4 bases, and 8 bases lay between the germline ends. Germline CDR1 is SGHDT and CDR2 is YYEEEE. The sequence came from a woman between 50 and 59 years old with alopecia areata. Some clones in this sample may be carry-over from other donors' samples. This chain links TRBV5-6 with TRBJ1-5, with D unclear. The sample in question was whole blood, obtained in connection with sensitization to the hapten diphenylcyclopropenone (DPC). CDR3 coding DNA: TGTGCCAGCAGCTTGGGAGCAGATAATCAGCCCCAGCATTTT. Its protein product is CASSLGADNQPQHF.